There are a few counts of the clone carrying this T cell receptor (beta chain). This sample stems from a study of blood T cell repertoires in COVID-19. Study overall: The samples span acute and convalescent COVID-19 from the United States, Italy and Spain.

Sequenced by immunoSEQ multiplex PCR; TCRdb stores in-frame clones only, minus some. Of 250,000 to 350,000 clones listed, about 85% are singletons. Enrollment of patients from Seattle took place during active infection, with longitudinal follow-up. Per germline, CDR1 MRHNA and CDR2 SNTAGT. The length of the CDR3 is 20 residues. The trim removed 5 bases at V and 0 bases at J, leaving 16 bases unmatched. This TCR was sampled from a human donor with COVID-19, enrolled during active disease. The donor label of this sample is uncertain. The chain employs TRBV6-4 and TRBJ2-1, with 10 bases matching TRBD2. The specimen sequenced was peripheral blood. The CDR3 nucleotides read TGTGCCAGCAGTTTAGGACCGGGACTAGCGCTCACGAGCTCCTACAATGAGCAGTTCTTC. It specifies CASSLGPGLALTSSYNEQFF.